The sequence of this TCR beta chain was determined in a study of blood T cell repertoires in COVID-19 (TCRdb year 2020). Study-wide context: The collaborator samples originated in the United States, Italy and Spain and spanned the acute and convalescent phases of COVID-19. The prospective study material was composed of cDNA or gDNA derived from T cells, B-cell-depleted T cells, or PBMCs. The dataset comprised deeply sampled blood TCRbeta repertoires from subjects exposed to, actively infected with, or recovered from COVID-19. A freely available public database, intended as a resource for researchers studying the immune response to SARS-CoV-2, is where the repertoires were released. The samples were drawn from the first 160 participants of the ongoing ImmuneRACE study and from more than 1,000 subjects provided by 6 global collaborators. Nearly every sample came with metadata listing a de-identified subject ID, COVID-19 status, age in years and sex. Where HLA class I and class II types were available, the types were taken from metadata supplied by the sample provider, not from assay-based typing.

Looking up the germline V gene yields CDR1 SGHDN and CDR2 FVKESK. V is clipped by 1 base and J by 2 bases, and the sequence between their germline boundaries is 9 bases long. The CDR3 runs 16 residues from the cysteine to the phenylalanine. CDR3 DNA only is kept here, 48 bases in frame from base 1. TCRbeta CDR3 regions were amplified from genomic DNA using the immunoSEQ Assay, a bias-controlled multiplex PCR. The source study handled its data this way. The number of nucleated cells in each sample was estimated by amplification of reference gene primers within the assay. To quantify the absolute abundance of each unique TCRbeta CDR3 rearrangement, sequence reads were collapsed and filtered. For each sample, productive Simpson clonality was calculated as the square root of Simpson's diversity index across productive rearrangements. TCRdb stores this immuneACCESS table with in-frame sequences only. Part of the clones is absent; in the studies checked, under half of the shortfall reflects unresolved V genes, and no reason is known for the rest. The V and J calls and clone size are taken from that table; D and trimming were inferred from the DNA. For this sample there are 99,000 or so clones; 70% to 90% appear just once. The ten largest clones take up 4% to 6% of the sample.

Whole blood was collected in K2EDTA tubes by collaborating institutions according to the institutions' own protocols. For TCRbeta analysis, collaborator samples were shipped as frozen whole blood, as isolated PBMCs, or as DNA extracted from either sample type. The study at large found these results: The amount of clinical and demographic metadata varied by source and participant and was provided uncurated.

A word on this clone: Its cognate antigen has yet to be identified. Base qualities were left out, and no much larger clone turns up one base away.

This receptor was identified in a human donor in a cohort sampled during active COVID-19. This receptor chain uses TRBV14 and TRBJ1-6; the D gene cannot be named for sure. Material for sequencing was peripheral blood. The CDR3 has the sequence CASSQGVGAYNSPLHF. The DNA sequence follows: TGTGCCAGCAGCCAAGGGGTGGGAGCCTATAATTCACCCCTCCACTTT.